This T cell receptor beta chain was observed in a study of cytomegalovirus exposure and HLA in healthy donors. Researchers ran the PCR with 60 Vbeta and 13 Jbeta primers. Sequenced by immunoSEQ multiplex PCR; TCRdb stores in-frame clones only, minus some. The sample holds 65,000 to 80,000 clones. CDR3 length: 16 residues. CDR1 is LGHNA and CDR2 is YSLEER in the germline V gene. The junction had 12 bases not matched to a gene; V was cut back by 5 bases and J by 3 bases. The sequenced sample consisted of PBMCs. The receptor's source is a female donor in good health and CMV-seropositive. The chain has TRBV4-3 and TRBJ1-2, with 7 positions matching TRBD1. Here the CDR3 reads CASSYIGDSPYYGYTF. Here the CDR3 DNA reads TGCGCCAGCAGCTATATCGGGGACAGCCCGTACTATGGCTACACCTTC.